Below, one TCR beta chain is given with its context. Its matching antigen is unknown. After isolation, RNA underwent reverse transcription to generate cDNA as the sequencing template. Produced via immunoSEQ multiplex PCR; TCRdb's table is partial and in-frame only. Of 140,000 or so clones listed, 40% to 65% are singletons. This entry comes from a study of CD8+ T cells in alopecia areata. Germline loops: CDR1 MNHEY, CDR2 SVGAGI. Germline trimming cut 7 bases from V and 5 bases from J; bases unmatched to any gene: 13. CDR3 length: 15 amino acids. General study results and limits: Resident alphabeta T-cell populations of normal skin are likewise subject to sequencing in scalp samples. For lesional scalp, especially alopecia totalis/universalis, clonality was higher than in normal scalp.

Peripheral blood and lesional scalp punch biopsies were taken from alopecia areata patients. The material sequenced was CD4+ T cells sorted from blood, taken at week 0. This TCR derives from a human donor with alopecia areata. The chain uses TRBV6-5 and TRBJ1-1; 7 bases line up with TRBD1. The CDR3 nucleotides are TGTGCCAGCACCCAATCCCCACAGGGGCGGACTGAAGCTTTCTTT. Its translation is CASTQSPQGRTEAFF.